The 32 T cell receptor beta chains listed next were all sequenced from one sample in a study of neurological immune-mediated disorders. Each CDR3 protein is one row after TCRdb ran MiXCR on the 5' RACE reads. The sample yields more than 15,000 distinct CDR3 sequences, about 10% seen once. The sequencing input was CD8+ T cells from blood. The receptors here all came from a woman in her 50s in good health.

This clonotype was counted ten times or more. V and J are TRBV6-6 and TRBJ2-7, with D uncertain. The CDR3 covers 12 residues. V lost 7 bases, J lost 5 bases, and 12 bases lay in between. Germline values: CDR1 MNHNY, CDR2 SVGAGI (reference sequence). CDR3 nucleotides: TGTGCCAGCAAACACTCGGGCGACGAGCAGTACTTC. Amino acid sequence: CASKHSGDEQYF.

At least ten counts were recorded for this clonotype. This rearrangement joins TRBV20-1 to TRBJ1-5, with a possible D match to TRBD1 (5 bases). The CDR3 extends over 15 amino acids. Germline V gives CDR1 DFQATT, CDR2 SNEGSKA (reference sequence). Deletions cut 1 base from V and 5 bases from J, with 15 bases between. The CDR3 coding sequence is TGCAGTGCTAGAGTTAGGGGAAGCAACTATCAGCCCCAGCATTTT. Its translation: CSARVRGSNYQPQHF.

Ten or more counts support this clonotype. The chain uses TRBV24-1 and TRBJ2-1; 9 nucleotides match TRBD2. Trimming took 9 bases from V and 3 from J; bases not matched to a gene: 5. This CDR3 comprises 14 residues. CDR1 and CDR2 from the germline V gene are KGHDR and SFDVKD. Here the CDR3 reads CATGGGVVYNEQFF. The CDR3 DNA sequence: TGTGCCACCGGCGGGGGGGTTGTCTACAATGAGCAGTTCTTC.

J is TRBJ1-1 and V is TRBV14; D may be TRBD1 (6 bases). With 4 bases removed from V and 8 bases from J, the gap between germline ends came to 17 bases. The CDR3 has 14 amino acids. Germline CDR1 and CDR2: SGHDN and FVKESK. CDR3 bases: TGTGCCAGCAGCCTCAACATGGGGGGCCGAGAAGCTTTCTTT. This translates into CASSLNMGGREAFF.

This clonotype was detected a few times. The chain has TRBV5-1 and TRBJ1-1, with TRBD1 matching over 10 bases. CDR3 size: 14 residues. The V and J ends lost 4 bases and 5 bases, in that order; junction bases with no gene match: 5. Germline values: CDR1 SGHRS, CDR2 YFSETQ. In nucleotides, the CDR3 is TGCGCCAGCAGCCCGGACAGGGGGTGGACTGAAGCTTTCTTT. As protein: CASSPDRGWTEAFF.

This clonotype was recorded at least ten times. The chain links TRBV28 to TRBJ2-2; D unresolved. V lost 2 bases, J lost 4 bases, and 8 bases lay in between. Germline V gives CDR1 MDHEN, CDR2 SYDVKM. CDR3 size: 14 residues. Here the CDR3 reads CASSLRRSTGELFF. CDR3 nucleotide sequence: TGTGCCAGCAGTTTACGGCGGAGCACCGGGGAGCTGTTTTTT. Full variable domain (remainder filled in from reference TRBV28 and TRBJ2-2): DVKVTQSSRYLVKRTGEKVFLECVQDMDHENMFWYRQDPGLGLRLIYFSYDVKMKEKGDIPEGYSVSREKKERFSLILESASTNQTSMYLCASSLRRSTGELFFGEGSRLTVL.

This clonotype appeared many times. This sequence joins TRBV7-2 and TRBJ2-7; no clear D. V lost 5 bases and J 6 bases, leaving 23 bases between the germline ends. The germline V gene has CDR1 SGHTA and CDR2 FQGNSA. CDR3 length equals 16 residues. As DNA, the CDR3 is TGTGCCAGCAGCCCTAGGCCGAAAGGAACTCGTGGCGAGCAGTACTTC. Translation gives CASSPRPKGTRGEQYF.

This clonotype has a count of ten or more. The chain couples TRBV7-9 to TRBJ2-1; D remains ambiguous. This CDR3 is 13 amino acids long. Trimming shortened V by 1 base and J by 9 bases, and 10 bases separated the two germline ends. Germline V gene data show CDR1 as SEHNR and CDR2 as FQNEAQ (reference sequence). CDR3 amino acids: CASSLGAVGEQFF. In nucleotides, the CDR3 is TGTGCCAGCAGCTTAGGGGCGGTAGGTGAGCAGTTCTTC.

This clonotype was observed at least ten times. The chain is built from TRBV7-2 and TRBJ2-3, with 10 nucleotides matching TRBD1. Germline V CDR1 and CDR2: SGHTA, FQGNSA. This CDR3 region has 15 residues. Trimming took 9 bases from V and 2 from J; bases not matched to a gene: 8. In DNA, the CDR3 is TGTGCCAGTGACCTAGGGACAGGGGTCACAGATACGCAGTATTTT. It encodes CASDLGTGVTDTQYF.

This clonotype was recorded at least ten times. The chain uses TRBV10-3 and TRBJ1-6; the D is unclear. V lost 2 bases and J lost 7, with 9 bases in between. The CDR3 is made up of 14 amino acids. Germline values: CDR1 ENHRY, CDR2 SYGVKD. CDR3 in DNA: TGTGCCATCAGTGAGGCTCCGGGGAATTCACCCCTCCACTTT. Translation gives CAISEAPGNSPLHF.

The chain is built from TRBV3-1 and TRBJ2-1, with 9 bases matching TRBD2. CDR3 size: 15 residues. J was trimmed by 8 bases and V by 4 bases; bases with no gene match: 9. The V gene's germline CDR1 is LGHDT and CDR2 YNNKEL (reference sequence). The CDR3 coding sequence is TGTGCCAGCAGCCCCGAGGCTAGCGGGATCTATGAGCAGTTCTTC. It is translated as CASSPEASGIYEQFF.

This clonotype was counted ten times or more. The gene calls are TRBV20-1 and TRBJ2-4; D ambiguous. With 5 bases removed from V and 0 bases from J, the gap between germline ends came to 14 bases. The V gene's germline CDR1 is DFQATT and CDR2 SNEGSKA (reference sequence). The CDR3 extends over 15 amino acids. The CDR3 bases are TGCAGTGCTTATAGGACGGTTATAGCCAAAAACATTCAGTACTTC. This encodes CSAYRTVIAKNIQYF.

This clonotype appeared many times. The chain uses TRBV20-1 and TRBJ2-7; a possible D gene is TRBD1 (7 bases). The V end was cut by 3 bases, the J end by 5 bases, with 11 bases between. Germline V CDR1 and CDR2: DFQATT, SNEGSKA (reference sequence). This CDR3 has 12 residues. The CDR3 region is CSASAGGNEQYF. The CDR3 DNA is TGCAGTGCTAGCGCAGGGGGGAACGAGCAGTACTTC.

The chain carries TRBV10-2 and TRBJ2-7; unclear D gene. The CDR3 covers 13 residues. Germline CDR1 and CDR2: WSHSY and SAAADI. With 2 bases removed from V and 2 bases from J, the gap between germline ends came to 7 bases. This CDR3 is CASSETEPYEQYF. CDR3 nucleotides: TGCGCCAGCAGTGAGACGGAGCCCTACGAGCAGTACTTC.

There are many counts of this clonotype. The gene calls are TRBV4-1 and TRBJ2-3; no definite D call. V shed 1 base and J shed 0 bases, with 8 bases lying between them. The germline gives CDR1 MGHRA, CDR2 YSYEKL. The CDR3 covers 15 residues. The CDR3 DNA reads as TGCGCCAGCAGCCAAGGTGTGACTAGCACAGATACGCAGTATTTT. Amino acid sequence: CASSQGVTSTDTQYF.

The sample holds many counts of this clonotype. J is TRBJ1-5 and V is TRBV12-3 or TRBV12-4, with D possibly TRBD1 on 6 matching bases. V lost 6 bases and J 1 base, leaving 10 bases between the germline ends. This CDR3 is 14 amino acids long. DNA of the CDR3: TGTGCCAGCAGGGTACAGGGAAGCAATCAGCCCCAGCATTTT. It yields the protein CASRVQGSNQPQHF.

In its sample, this clonotype was seen many times. The chain couples TRBV29-1 to TRBJ2-7; 7 bases agree with TRBD2. Germline V gene sequence: CDR1 SQVTM, CDR2 ANQGSEA. This CDR3 comprises 12 residues. V was clipped by 3 bases and J by 7 bases; unmatched bases: 6. The CDR3 nucleotides read TGCAGCGTTGATGGGGGGGAAAATGAGCAGTACTTC. It is translated as CSVDGGENEQYF.

This clonotype was counted at least ten times. The chain is built from TRBV5-1 and TRBJ1-1; D gene ambiguous. Germline CDR1 SGHRS, CDR2 YFSETQ. V gave up 2 bases and J gave up 6 bases, with 5 bases separating them. This CDR3 region has 11 residues. CDR3 region: CASSLQSEAFF. In DNA form, the CDR3 reads TGCGCCAGCAGCTTACAGTCTGAAGCTTTCTTT.

This clonotype occurred many times. The chain joins TRBV5-1 to TRBJ2-1; 10 bases are a match to TRBD2. Germline assignment: CDR1 SGHRS and CDR2 YFSETQ. Unmatched junction bases numbered 6, after V lost 0 bases and J lost 9 bases. The CDR3 consists of 15 residues. The CDR3 bases are TGCGCCAGCAGCTTGGCTTCCGCTAGCGGGGGTGAGCAGTTCTTC. It is translated as CASSLASASGGEQFF. Using reference TRBV5-1 and TRBJ2-1 for the parts outside the CDR3, the full variable domain is KAGVTQTPRYLIKTRGQQVTLSCSPISGHRSVSWYQQTPGQGLQFLFEYFSETQRNKGNFPGRFSGRQFSNSRSEMNVSTLELGDSALYLCASSLASASGGEQFFGPGTRLTVL.

The chain employs TRBV6-1 and TRBJ2-1; 9 bases line up with TRBD1. The J segment lost 7 bases and the V segment lost 3 bases, leaving 7 bases of the junction unmatched. The CDR3 totals 15 residues. Germline CDR1 is MNHNS and CDR2 is SASEGT. Here the CDR3 DNA reads TGTGCCAGCAGTGATTGGGGACAGGGTAAGAATGAGCAGTTCTTC. Protein: CASSDWGQGKNEQFF.

This clonotype was seen repeatedly, ten times or more. The V call is TRBV12-5, the J call TRBJ1-5, with D unresolved. Germline V gene lookup returns CDR1 LGHNT and CDR2 FRNRAP. The germline V and J ends were trimmed by 2 bases and 7 bases, with 9 bases remaining between them. CDR3 length: 13 residues. CDR3 sequence: CASGLSLGQPQHF. The CDR3 bases are TGTGCTAGTGGTTTGTCTTTGGGGCAGCCCCAGCATTTT.

This clonotype has a count of ten or more. The V and J genes are TRBV5-1 and TRBJ2-1, with 8 bases fitting TRBD2. The germline V gene has CDR1 SGHRS and CDR2 YFSETQ. V dropped 0 bases and J dropped 1; count of bases not matched to a gene: 3. This CDR3 comprises 16 residues. CDR3 loop: CASSLGSGMSYNEQFF. Written as DNA, the CDR3 is TGCGCCAGCAGCTTGGGTAGCGGGATGTCCTACAATGAGCAGTTCTTC. The variable domain in full, with the rest retrieved from reference TRBV5-1 and TRBJ2-1, is KAGVTQTPRYLIKTRGQQVTLSCSPISGHRSVSWYQQTPGQGLQFLFEYFSETQRNKGNFPGRFSGRQFSNSRSEMNVSTLELGDSALYLCASSLGSGMSYNEQFFGPGTRLTVL.

This clonotype came up many times. This rearrangement joins TRBV20-1 to TRBJ1-1; 7 bases agree with TRBD1. Germline V gene lookup returns CDR1 DFQATT and CDR2 SNEGSKA (reference sequence). There are 13 residues in the CDR3. V lost 0 bases, J lost 5 bases, and 3 bases stayed unmatched. CDR3 sequence reads: CSARDQGETEAFF. DNA for the CDR3: TGCAGTGCTAGAGATCAGGGGGAAACTGAAGCTTTCTTT.

This clonotype was observed many times. The chain combines TRBV27 with TRBJ2-7; tentatively, D is TRBD2 (5 bases). The V gene lost 4 bases and the J gene lost 3 bases, with 22 bases spanning the gap. The germline V gene has CDR1 MNHEY and CDR2 SMNVEV (reference sequence). The CDR3 runs to 17 residues. In nucleotides, the CDR3 is TGTGCCAGCAGTTCAACCGCCCCGGGGAGTCCGGGCTACGAGCAGTACTTC. This sequence encodes CASSSTAPGSPGYEQYF.

At least ten counts were recorded for this clonotype. This rearrangement joins TRBV5-1 to TRBJ2-3, with TRBD1 matching over 9 bases. There are 18 residues in the CDR3. V gave up 3 bases and J gave up 1 base; unmatched junction bases: 12. Germline-derived CDR1 and CDR2 are SGHRS and YFSETQ. The CDR3 sequence: CASSWYPTGGRGTDTQYF. CDR3 nucleotide sequence: TGCGCCAGCAGCTGGTACCCAACAGGGGGCCGTGGCACAGATACGCAGTATTTT.

This clonotype was seen ten or more times. The gene calls are TRBV27 and TRBJ2-1, with 11 nucleotides matching TRBD2. The CDR3 is 15 amino acids. V was clipped by 7 bases and J by 3 bases; unmatched bases: 5. Germline CDR1 reads MNHEY; CDR2 reads SMNVEV (reference sequence). CDR3 sequence: CASTRTSGFYNEQFF. CDR3 bases: TGTGCCAGCACTCGGACTAGCGGGTTCTACAATGAGCAGTTCTTC.

This clonotype has a count of ten or more. The rearrangement links TRBV29-1 to TRBJ2-3; no reliable D call. V lost 1 base and J 0 bases, leaving 5 bases between the germline ends. In germline, CDR1 is SQVTM, CDR2 ANQGSEA. The CDR3 has 13 amino acids. CDR3 sequence: CSVEAGSTDTQYF. The CDR3 region has the DNA TGCAGCGTTGAAGCCGGGAGCACAGATACGCAGTATTTT.

This clonotype was counted ten times or more. The chain couples TRBV11-2 to TRBJ2-3; D uncertain. V dropped 1 base and J dropped 3 bases, with 14 bases sitting between them. The germline gives CDR1 SGHAT, CDR2 FQNNGV. This CDR3 is built from 16 residues. The CDR3 DNA sequence: TGTGCCAGCAGCTTAGTTGCGACGAGTTTGACAGATACGCAGTATTTT. Its translation is CASSLVATSLTDTQYF.

This clonotype was seen ten or more times. The chain is built from TRBV10-3 and TRBJ2-1; either TRBD1 or TRBD2 may supply D (5 bases each). Trimming stripped 0 bases from V and 5 bases from J, with 17 bases between. This CDR3 comprises 17 residues. CDR1 is ENHRY, CDR2 SYGVKD, per germline. CDR3: CAISESNPGTLNNEQFF. CDR3 sequence (DNA): TGTGCCATCAGTGAGTCGAACCCCGGGACCTTAAACAATGAGCAGTTCTTC.

At least ten counts were recorded for this clonotype. J is TRBJ2-1 and V is TRBV7-9, with 9 bases fitting TRBD2. Germline-derived CDR1 and CDR2 are SEHNR and FQNEAQ (reference sequence). CDR3 length: 14 amino acids. V lost 8 bases to trimming and J lost 7 bases; unmatched junction nucleotides: 9. CDR3 residues: CASCGTSPNNEQFF. DNA of the CDR3: TGTGCCAGCTGCGGGACTAGCCCCAATAATGAGCAGTTCTTC.

This clonotype was detected ten times or more. The V gene is TRBV6-2 or TRBV6-3, the J gene TRBJ1-5; D gene ambiguous. Germline lookup yields CDR1 MNHEY and CDR2 SVGEGT. V was cut by 2 bases and J by 5 bases, with 10 bases left in between. The CDR3 sequence is 14 residues long. In nucleotides, the CDR3 is TGTGCCAGCAGTTACGTTAGAGAGGATCAGCCCCAGCATTTT. Translating gives CASSYVREDQPQHF.

This clonotype has ten or more counts. J is TRBJ2-3 and V is TRBV5-1; the D gene is possibly TRBD1 (6 bases). Germline CDR1 is SGHRS and CDR2 is YFSETQ. The CDR3 runs to 15 residues. The V gene lost 2 bases and the J gene lost 2 bases, with 12 bases spanning the gap. CDR3 protein: CASSLLGGYTDTQYF. The DNA for the CDR3 is TGCGCCAGCAGCTTATTAGGGGGATACACAGATACGCAGTATTTT.